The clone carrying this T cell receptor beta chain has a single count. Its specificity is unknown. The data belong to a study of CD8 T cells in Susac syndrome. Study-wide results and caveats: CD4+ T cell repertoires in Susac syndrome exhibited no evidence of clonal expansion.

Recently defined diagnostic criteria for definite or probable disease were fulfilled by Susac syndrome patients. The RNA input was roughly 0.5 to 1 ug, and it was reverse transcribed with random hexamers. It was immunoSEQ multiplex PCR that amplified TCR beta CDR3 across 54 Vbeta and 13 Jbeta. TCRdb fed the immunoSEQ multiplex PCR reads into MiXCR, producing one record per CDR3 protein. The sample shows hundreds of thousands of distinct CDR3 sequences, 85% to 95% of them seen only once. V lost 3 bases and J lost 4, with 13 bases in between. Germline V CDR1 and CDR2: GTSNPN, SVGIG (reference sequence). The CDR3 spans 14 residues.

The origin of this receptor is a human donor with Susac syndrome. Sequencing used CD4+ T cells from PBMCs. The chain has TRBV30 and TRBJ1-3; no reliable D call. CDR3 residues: CAWSAPDFGNTIYF. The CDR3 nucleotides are TGTGCCTGGAGCGCTCCGGACTTCGGAAACACCATATATTTT.